These 5 T cell receptor beta chains came from one sample sequenced in a study of T cell clonotyping in hematopoietic cell transplantation. Data came from immunoSEQ multiplex PCR; TCRdb stores just in-frame clones and leaves some out. The repertoire has 35,000 to 45,000 clones, 90% to 95% of them found once; the top ten carry 0.7% to 0.95%. Sequences were obtained from peripheral blood mononuclear cells. All receptors come from a woman in her 50s in good health. Some clones in this sample may be carry-over from other donors' samples.

The chain combines TRBV7-9 with TRBJ1-1, with TRBD1 identical over 7 bases. V trimming: 1 base; J trimming: 5 bases; junction bases outside the gene matches: 10. The CDR3 covers 16 residues. CDR1 is SEHNR, CDR2 FQNEAQ, per germline (reference sequence). The CDR3, as DNA: TGTGCCAGCAGCTTAGGAGGGGGCACTAGGATGACTGAAGCTTTCTTT. Its protein is CASSLGGGTRMTEAFF.

CDR3 amino acids: CASSRDISGGAFSYEQYF. The CDR3 bases are TGTGCCAGCAGCAGGGACATCTCCGGGGGGGCGTTTTCCTACGAGCAGTACTTC. V and J are TRBV7-8 and TRBJ2-7; TRBD2 matches 8 bases. The V gene's germline CDR1 is SGHVS and CDR2 FQNEAQ. Trimming took 5 bases from V and 1 from J; bases not matched to a gene: 16. CDR3 length: 18 amino acids.

CDR3 in DNA: TGCGCCAGCAGCTTGGTCGACGAAGAGACCCAGTACTTC. Its translation is CASSLVDEETQYF. This chain uses TRBV5-1 with TRBJ2-5; D ambiguous. Per germline, CDR1 SGHRS and CDR2 YFSETQ. This CDR3 is built from 13 residues. V was cut by 0 bases and J by 3 bases, with 6 bases left in between. The variable domain in full, with the rest retrieved from reference TRBV5-1 and TRBJ2-5, is KAGVTQTPRYLIKTRGQQVTLSCSPISGHRSVSWYQQTPGQGLQFLFEYFSETQRNKGNFPGRFSGRQFSNSRSEMNVSTLELGDSALYLCASSLVDEETQYFGPGTRLLVL.

V and J are TRBV7-2 and TRBJ2-1; 10 bases align to TRBD2. The junction had 5 bases not matched to a gene; V was cut back by 5 bases and J by 4 bases. The germline V gene has CDR1 SGHTA and CDR2 FQGNSA. The CDR3 totals 15 residues. The CDR3: CASSHLAGAYNEQFF. The CDR3, as DNA: TGTGCCAGCAGCCACCTAGCGGGGGCTTACAATGAGCAGTTCTTC. Supplemented by reference TRBV7-2 and TRBJ2-1, the full variable domain reads GAGVSQSPSNKVTEKGKDVELRCDPISGHTALYWYRQSLGQGLEFLIYFQGNSAPDKSGLPSDRFSAERTGGSVSTLTIQRTQQEDSAVYLCASSHLAGAYNEQFFGPGTRLTVL.

This clone occurred a few times. V gene TRBV21-1 combines with J gene TRBJ2-1; the table calls TRBD1, which could not be checked here. TRBV21-1 is flagged as a pseudogene. The CDR3 covers 13 residues. The CDR3 region is CARTRDRPNEQFF. As DNA, the CDR3 is TGTGCCAGGACCCGGGACAGGCCCAATGAGCAGTTCTTC.